Below are 5 T cell receptor beta chains sequenced from a single sample in a study of blood T cell repertoires in COVID-19. Produced via immunoSEQ multiplex PCR; TCRdb's table is partial and in-frame only. The table shows under 200,000 clones, with 85% to 90% occurring only once. Material: peripheral blood. The receptors here all came from a woman of 80 years or more in a cohort sampled during active or convalescent COVID-19.

The chain has TRBV5-5 and TRBJ1-3, with a tentative D call TRBD1 (5 bases). Between the trimmed V and J ends, which lost 4 bases and 0 bases, there was a span of 8 bases. The CDR3 is made up of 14 amino acids. Germline loops: CDR1 SGHKS, CDR2 YYEKEE (reference sequence). CDR3 sequence: CASSQDSSGNTIYF. The CDR3 DNA is TGTGCCAGCAGCCAAGACAGCTCTGGAAACACCATATATTTT.

The chain uses TRBV27 and TRBJ1-4; 10 bases fit TRBD1. CDR1 is MNHEY and CDR2 is SMNVEV in the germline V gene (reference sequence). After removal of 4 bases from V and 10 bases from J, the junction contained 6 bases not matched to a gene. The CDR3 spans 14 residues. The CDR3 DNA follows: TGTGCCAGCAGTTCACCGGGACAGGGGCGAAAACTGTTTTTT. Translation gives CASSSPGQGRKLFF.

The chain joins TRBV11-2 to TRBJ1-2, with a possible D match to TRBD1 (5 bases). The V and J ends lost 2 bases and 3 bases respectively, with 10 bases between them. In germline, CDR1 is SGHAT, CDR2 FQNNGV. The CDR3 runs 14 residues. CDR3 region: CASSLRSRDYGYTF. The CDR3 nucleotides are TGTGCCAGCAGCTTAAGGAGCAGGGACTATGGCTACACCTTC.

The rearrangement joins TRBV11-2 to TRBJ2-7; TRBD1 matches at 7 bases. The junction had 6 bases not matched to a gene; V was cut back by 4 bases and J by 6 bases. The germline CDR1 and CDR2 sequences are SGHAT and FQNNGV. This CDR3 spans 13 amino acids. For the CDR3, the DNA is TGTGCCAGCAGCTACAACAGGGGCGGCGAGCAGTACTTC. It codes for CASSYNRGGEQYF.

The J gene is TRBJ1-2, the V gene TRBV4-3; D is undetermined. V lost 1 base, J lost 1 base, and 7 bases lay in between. Germline CDR1 and CDR2: LGHNA and YSLEER. The CDR3 extends over 14 amino acids. The CDR3, as DNA: TGCGCCAGCAGCCAAGCTTCGGTTAACTATGGCTACACCTTC. Protein product: CASSQASVNYGYTF.